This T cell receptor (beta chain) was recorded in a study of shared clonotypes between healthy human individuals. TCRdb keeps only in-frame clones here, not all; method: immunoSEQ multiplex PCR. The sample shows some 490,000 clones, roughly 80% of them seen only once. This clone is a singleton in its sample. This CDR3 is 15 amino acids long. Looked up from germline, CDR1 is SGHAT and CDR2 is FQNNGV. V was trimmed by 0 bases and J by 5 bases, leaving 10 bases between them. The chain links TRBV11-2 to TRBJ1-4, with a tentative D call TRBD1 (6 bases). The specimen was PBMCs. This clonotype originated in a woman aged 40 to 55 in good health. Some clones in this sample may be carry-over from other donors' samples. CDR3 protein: CASSLERGGNEKLFF. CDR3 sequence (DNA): TGTGCCAGCAGCTTAGAGAGGGGGGGAAATGAAAAACTGTTTTTT.